Presented here are 6 T cell receptor beta chains from one specimen sequenced in a study of T cells in Graves' hyperthyroidism and ophthalmopathy. Regions amplified from RNA transcripts were the TCR beta CDR3 regions. Initially, a first-round RT-PCR of the TCR CDR3 employed the HTBI primer set. TCRdb independently ran MiXCR on the multiplex PCR reads; one entry per CDR3 protein. In the table there are roughly 180,000 distinct CDR3 sequences, about 9.4% of which are singletons. The specimen sequenced was blood. These receptors all come from a young woman with Graves' hyperthyroidism that later progressed to Graves' ophthalmopathy.

This clonotype was detected ten times or more. The chain has TRBV20-1 and TRBJ2-1; D possibly uses TRBD1 or TRBD2 (5 bases each). Germline V gene sequence: CDR1 DFQATT, CDR2 SNEGSKA (reference sequence). This CDR3 comprises 17 residues. V was clipped by 4 bases and J by 7 bases, with 26 bases between them. Written as DNA, the CDR3 is TGCAGTGCTATCCCAAGAAGGTGGGGGAGTCTTCGGAATGAGCAGTTCTTC. This gives the protein CSAIPRRWGSLRNEQFF.

At least ten counts were recorded for this clonotype. V and J are TRBV2 and TRBJ1-1; TRBD1 aligns across 9 bases. The junction had 6 bases not matched to a gene; V was cut back by 1 base and J by 6 bases. CDR3 size: 15 residues. Germline lookup yields CDR1 SNHLY and CDR2 FYNNEI. CDR3 coding DNA: TGTGCCAGCAGTGAAGGGGACAGGGAGAGCGCTGAAGCTTTCTTT. Its protein is CASSEGDRESAEAFF.

This clonotype was observed many times. The chain employs TRBV19 and TRBJ2-1; D gene unclear. The V and J ends lost 2 bases and 5 bases respectively, with 7 bases between them. The CDR3 spans 13 residues. Germline values: CDR1 LNHDA, CDR2 SQIVND (reference sequence). This CDR3 reads CASSILADNEQFF. The CDR3 bases are TGTGCCAGTAGTATATTAGCTGACAATGAGCAGTTCTTC.

The chain uses TRBV4-2 and TRBJ2-4, with D tentatively TRBD1 (6 bases). With 4 bases removed from V and 0 bases from J, the gap between germline ends came to 10 bases. CDR1 and CDR2 (germline): LGHNA, YNFKEQ. CDR3 length: 15 amino acids. CDR3 bases: TGTGCCAGCAGCCGGACAGACCTAGCCAAAAACATTCAGTACTTC. This gives the protein CASSRTDLAKNIQYF.

This clonotype was picked up many times. The chain combines TRBV10-3 with TRBJ1-5; tentatively, D is TRBD1 (6 bases). Trimming took 4 bases from V and 3 from J, leaving 19 bases between them. The CDR3 has 17 amino acids. Germline V gives CDR1 ENHRY, CDR2 SYGVKD. For the CDR3, the DNA is TGTGCCATCAGTGGGTCTCCCAGGGGCTTGTCCAATCAGCCCCAGCATTTT. It codes for CAISGSPRGLSNQPQHF.

This clonotype has ten or more counts. The V call is TRBV11-2, the J call TRBJ2-1, with D possibly TRBD2 on 5 matching bases. CDR3 length: 13 amino acids. V was trimmed by 8 bases and J by 4 bases, leaving 12 bases between them. Germline V gives CDR1 SGHAT, CDR2 FQNNGV. CDR3 sequence: CASGMGEYNEQFF. The CDR3 coding sequence is TGTGCCAGCGGCATGGGAGAGTACAATGAGCAGTTCTTC. Full variable domain (remainder filled in from reference TRBV11-2 and TRBJ2-1): EAGVAQSPRYKIIEKRQSVAFWCNPISGHATLYWYQQILGQGPKLLIQFQNNGVVDDSQLPKDRFSAERLKGVDSTLKIQPAKLEDSAVYLCASGMGEYNEQFFGPGTRLTVL.